This T cell receptor (beta chain) was captured by sequencing in a study of CD8+ T cells in alopecia areata. Turning to the study itself: Female roughly 7-11-week-old C3H/HeJ recipients received skin from roughly 6-13-month-old C3H/HeJ graft donors with spontaneous alopecia.

The CDR3 sequence is 17 residues long. Unmatched junction bases numbered 7, after V lost 0 bases and J lost 2 bases. In germline, CDR1 is NSQYPW, CDR2 LRSPGD (reference sequence). The authors extracted RNA and reverse transcribed it into cDNA as the sequencing template. Sequencing used immunoSEQ multiplex PCR; TCRdb keeps in-frame clones, though not all of them. Sampling found roughly 260,000 clones, none seen once. After pooling, cutaneous lymph node cells were sorted with CD4, CD8alpha, NKG2D, NKG2ACE and other markers. This clone turned up a few times. All gene names here are mouse names. The observed sequence ends 4 residues before the CDR3 terminus, with the missing tail filled in from the germline J gene.

The chain recombines TRBV1 with TRBJ2-3, with 8 bases identical to TRBD2. Specimen: CD4+ T cells sorted from a lymph node. This receptor was obtained from a C3H/HeJ mouse with alopecia areata. Mice of this strain are of MHC haplotype H2-k. CDR3 in amino acids: CTCSADPGGRDAETLYF. CDR3 DNA (partial): TGCACCTGCAGTGCAGATCCGGGGGGGCGCGATGCAGAA.